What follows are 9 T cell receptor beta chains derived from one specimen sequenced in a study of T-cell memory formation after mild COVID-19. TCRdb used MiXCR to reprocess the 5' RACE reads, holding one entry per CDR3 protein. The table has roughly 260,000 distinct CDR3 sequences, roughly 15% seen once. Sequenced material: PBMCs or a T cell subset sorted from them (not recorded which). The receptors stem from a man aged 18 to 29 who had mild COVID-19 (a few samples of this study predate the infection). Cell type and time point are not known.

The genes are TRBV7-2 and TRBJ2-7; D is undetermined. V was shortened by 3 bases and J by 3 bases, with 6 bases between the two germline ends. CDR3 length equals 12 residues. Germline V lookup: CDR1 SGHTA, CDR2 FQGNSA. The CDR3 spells CASSFQYYEQYF. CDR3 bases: TGTGCCAGCAGCTTCCAATACTACGAGCAGTACTTC.

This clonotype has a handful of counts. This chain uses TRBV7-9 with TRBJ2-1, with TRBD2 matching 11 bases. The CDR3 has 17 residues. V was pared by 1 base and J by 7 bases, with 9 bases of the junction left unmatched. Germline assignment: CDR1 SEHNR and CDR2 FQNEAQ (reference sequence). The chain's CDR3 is CASSLGGLAGGRNEQFF. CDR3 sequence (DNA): TGTGCCAGCAGCTTAGGCGGTCTAGCGGGGGGCAGGAATGAGCAGTTCTTC.

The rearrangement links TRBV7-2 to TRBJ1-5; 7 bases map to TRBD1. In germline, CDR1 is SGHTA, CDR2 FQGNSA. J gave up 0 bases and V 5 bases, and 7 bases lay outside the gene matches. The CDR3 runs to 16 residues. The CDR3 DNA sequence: TGTGCCAGCAGCCGACTAGGGGGCCCTAGCAATCAGCCCCAGCATTTT. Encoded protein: CASSRLGGPSNQPQHF.

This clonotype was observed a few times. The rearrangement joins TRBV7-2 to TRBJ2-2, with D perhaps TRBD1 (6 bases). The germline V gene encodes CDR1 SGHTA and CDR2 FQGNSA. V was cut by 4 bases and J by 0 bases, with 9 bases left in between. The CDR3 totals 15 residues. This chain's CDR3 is CASSWGHTNTGELFF. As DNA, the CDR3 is TGTGCCAGCAGCTGGGGACACACGAACACCGGGGAGCTGTTTTTT.

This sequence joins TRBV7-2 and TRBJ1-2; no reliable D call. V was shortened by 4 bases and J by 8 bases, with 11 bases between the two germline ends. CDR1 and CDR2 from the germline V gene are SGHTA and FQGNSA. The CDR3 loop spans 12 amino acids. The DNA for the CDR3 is TGTGCCAGCAGCTCGTACGAGCGAGGCTACACCTTC. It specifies CASSSYERGYTF.

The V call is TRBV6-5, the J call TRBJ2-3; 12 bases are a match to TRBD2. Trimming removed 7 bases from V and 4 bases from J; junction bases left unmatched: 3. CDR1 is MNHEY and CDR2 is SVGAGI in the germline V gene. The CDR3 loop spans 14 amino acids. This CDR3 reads CASTASGGADTQYF. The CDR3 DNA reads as TGTGCCAGCACCGCTAGCGGGGGGGCAGATACGCAGTATTTT.

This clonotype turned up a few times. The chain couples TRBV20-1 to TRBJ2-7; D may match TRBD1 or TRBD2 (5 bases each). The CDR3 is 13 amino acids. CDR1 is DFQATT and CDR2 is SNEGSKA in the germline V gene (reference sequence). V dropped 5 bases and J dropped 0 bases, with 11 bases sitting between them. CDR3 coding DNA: TGCAGTGCTTGGGACGGGCACTCCTACGAGCAGTACTTC. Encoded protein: CSAWDGHSYEQYF.

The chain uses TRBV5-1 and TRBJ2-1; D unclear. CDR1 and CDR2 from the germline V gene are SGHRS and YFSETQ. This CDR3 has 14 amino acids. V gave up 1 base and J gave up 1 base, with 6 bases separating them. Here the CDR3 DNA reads TGCGCCAGCAGCTTGTCGACGTCCTACAATGAGCAGTTCTTC. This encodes CASSLSTSYNEQFF. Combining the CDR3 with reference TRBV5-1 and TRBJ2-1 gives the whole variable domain KAGVTQTPRYLIKTRGQQVTLSCSPISGHRSVSWYQQTPGQGLQFLFEYFSETQRNKGNFPGRFSGRQFSNSRSEMNVSTLELGDSALYLCASSLSTSYNEQFFGPGTRLTVL.

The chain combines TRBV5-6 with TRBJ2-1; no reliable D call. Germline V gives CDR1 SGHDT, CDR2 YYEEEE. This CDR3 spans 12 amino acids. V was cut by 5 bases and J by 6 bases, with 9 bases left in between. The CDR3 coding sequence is TGTGCCAGCAGGTTTGGGATCAATGAGCAGTTCTTC. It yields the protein CASRFGINEQFF.